A single T cell receptor (beta chain) is shown here with its context. This entry comes from a study of blood T cell repertoires in COVID-19. Per the original methods: It was from reference gene primer amplification that nucleated cell counts were estimated. Measured with immunoSEQ multiplex PCR; TCRdb has only the in-frame clones, and not every one. V and J calls and clone size come straight from that table; D and trimming were deduced from the DNA. The repertoire includes about 140,000 clones, more than 60% of them detected once, and more than 1.5% sits in the top ten. The sequenced sample was peripheral blood. The clonotype originates from a woman aged 55-70 years with acute or convalescent COVID-19.

The CDR3 sequence is CASSLFRGYEQYF. CDR3 coding DNA: TGTGCCAGCAGCTTATTTAGGGGCTACGAGCAGTACTTC. V usage is TRBV11-2 and J usage is TRBJ2-7, with D possibly matching TRBD1 (5 bases). The ends were cut back, 2 bases at V and 3 bases at J, with 8 bases in the middle. Germline V gene data show CDR1 as SGHAT and CDR2 as FQNNGV. CDR3 length: 13 residues.